Each of the 26 T cell receptor beta chains below was sequenced from the same sample in a study of CD8 T cells in Susac syndrome. It was with random hexamers that about 0.45 to 1 ug RNA was reverse transcribed. Via MiXCR, TCRdb re-called the immunoSEQ multiplex PCR reads, giving one row per CDR3 protein. The table lists a few hundred thousand distinct CDR3 sequences, approximately 85% of them singletons. The material sequenced was CD8+ T cells from PBMCs. The receptor source for this set is a human donor with multiple sclerosis.

The chain joins TRBV27 to TRBJ1-2; D ambiguous. Germline V lookup: CDR1 MNHEY, CDR2 SMNVEV (reference sequence). This CDR3 comprises 12 residues. The V gene lost 3 bases and the J gene lost 8 bases, with 10 bases spanning the gap. Here the CDR3 DNA reads TGTGCCAGCAGTTTCCACGGAGAAGGCTACACCTTC. Its protein product is CASSFHGEGYTF.

The chain uses TRBV4-1 and TRBJ1-1; D not certain. V dropped 1 base and J dropped 11 bases, with 14 bases sitting between them. The CDR3 extends over 13 amino acids. Germline V gives CDR1 MGHRA, CDR2 YSYEKL. The CDR3 DNA follows: TGCGCCAGCAGCCAAGGAGGCCCGCCCAGGGCTTTCTTT. Translated: CASSQGGPPRAFF.

The chain employs TRBV20-1 and TRBJ2-1; TRBD2 aligns across 9 bases. The V gene's germline CDR1 is DFQATT and CDR2 SNEGSKA (reference sequence). The CDR3 length is 16 residues. The V gene end was trimmed by 5 bases and the J gene end by 8 bases; junction bases not matched to a gene: 16. CDR3 protein: CSADLGREGLYDEQFF. The CDR3 region has the DNA TGCAGTGCTGACCTTGGGCGGGAGGGCCTGTATGATGAGCAGTTCTTC.

This clonotype was detected a few times. The chain uses TRBV2 and TRBJ1-4, with D perhaps TRBD1 (6 bases). Germline loops: CDR1 SNHLY, CDR2 FYNNEI. V shed 4 bases and J shed 11 bases, with 20 bases lying between them. The CDR3 runs 15 residues. The CDR3 sequence is CASSGSGGAGAKLFF. The DNA for the CDR3 is TGTGCCAGCAGTGGTTCGGGTGGCGCGGGGGCCAAACTGTTTTTT.

CDR3 sequence reads: CASSLLGTENTFF. In DNA form, the CDR3 reads TGTGCCAGCAGTTTATTGGGTACGGAAAACACTTTCTTT. The rearrangement links TRBV27 to TRBJ1-1, with no clear D. The V end was cut by 1 base, the J end by 12 bases, with 15 bases between. The CDR3 is 13 amino acids. Germline loops: CDR1 MNHEY, CDR2 SMNVEV (reference sequence).

This chain uses TRBV7-2 with TRBJ2-7, with D perhaps matching TRBD2 (7 bases). The ends were cut back, 2 bases at V and 0 bases at J, with 20 bases in the middle. The CDR3 consists of 18 residues. Germline CDR1 SGHTA, CDR2 FQGNSA. CDR3 nucleotides: TGTGCCAGCAGCTTATTTCGGGGGGCCGCCTTATTCTCCTACGAGCAGTACTTC. Its protein is CASSLFRGAALFSYEQYF.

V gene TRBV2 combines with J gene TRBJ2-1; D uncertain. The CDR3 sequence is 10 residues long. Germline values: CDR1 SNHLY, CDR2 FYNNEI. V was trimmed by 3 bases and J by 8 bases, leaving 2 bases between them. CDR3: CASSEDEQFF. The CDR3 coding sequence is TGTGCCAGCAGTGAGGATGAGCAGTTCTTC.

This chain links TRBV11-2 with TRBJ2-7; 9 nucleotides match TRBD2. The V gene end was trimmed by 6 bases and the J gene end by 3 bases; junction bases not matched to a gene: 9. Looked up from germline, CDR1 is SGHAT and CDR2 is FQNNGV. CDR3 length equals 15 residues. In DNA, the CDR3 is TGTGCCAGCAGACAAACCAGCGGGAGGTTCTACGAGCAGTACTTC. Amino acid sequence: CASRQTSGRFYEQYF.

The V gene is TRBV2, the J gene TRBJ1-5, with D uncertain. This CDR3 has 19 residues. From germline, CDR1 is SNHLY and CDR2 FYNNEI. With 6 bases removed from V and 0 bases from J, the gap between germline ends came to 24 bases. The CDR3 nucleotides read TGTGCCAGCAGGAATAAAGAGGTGCCAGGAGCATATAGCAATCAGCCCCAGCATTTT. Protein sequence: CASRNKEVPGAYSNQPQHF.

The rearrangement joins TRBV6-6 to TRBJ1-3; D unclear. V was shortened by 6 bases and J by 0 bases, with 9 bases between the two germline ends. CDR1 is MNHNY and CDR2 is SVGAGI in the germline V gene (reference sequence). The CDR3 runs 14 residues. CDR3 coding DNA: TGTGCCAGCAGCTCAATAACCTCTGGAAACACCATATATTTT. Translation gives CASSSITSGNTIYF.

The chain joins TRBV6-5 to TRBJ1-5, with 7 bases that match TRBD1. This CDR3 has 12 residues. V trimming: 8 bases; J trimming: 10 bases; junction bases outside the gene matches: 8. Germline values: CDR1 MNHEY, CDR2 SVGAGI. The CDR3, as DNA: TGTGCCAGCGGCCCGACAGGGACCCCCCAGCATTTT. It yields the protein CASGPTGTPQHF.

The chain uses TRBV5-1 and TRBJ1-2, with D possibly being TRBD1 (5 bases). Trimming stripped 0 bases from V and 6 bases from J, with 15 bases between. The germline CDR1 and CDR2 sequences are SGHRS and YFSETQ. The CDR3 runs 15 residues. Written as DNA, the CDR3 is TGCGCCAGCAGCTTGGCGGCCAGGGAATCGGATGGCTACACCTTC. It is translated as CASSLAARESDGYTF.

The chain recombines TRBV11-1 with TRBJ2-7; possible D gene TRBD1, 5 bases. The CDR3 is 22 amino acids. Trimming shortened V by 1 base and J by 0 bases, and 31 bases separated the two germline ends. Germline V gene data show CDR1 as SGHAT and CDR2 as FQDESV (reference sequence). CDR3 nucleotides: TGTGCCAGCAGCTTAGGTCCATTGGGGCGTGGGCCCTTGCAAGGCGGCTCCTACGAGCAGTACTTC. Translated, it gives CASSLGPLGRGPLQGGSYEQYF. The full variable domain, completed using reference TRBV11-1 and TRBJ2-7, is EAEVAQSPRYKITEKSQAVAFWCDPISGHATLYWYRQILGQGPELLVQFQDESVVDDSQLPKDRFSAERLKGVDSTLKIQPAELGDSAMYLCASSLGPLGRGPLQGGSYEQYFGPGTRLTVT.

The rearrangement links TRBV20-1 to TRBJ2-7; possible D gene TRBD1, 6 bases. CDR1 is DFQATT, CDR2 SNEGSKA, per germline (reference sequence). The V end was cut by 2 bases, the J end by 0 bases, with 11 bases between. The CDR3 is made up of 14 amino acids. Here the CDR3 reads CSARYRALSYEQYF. The CDR3 nucleotides read TGCAGTGCTAGATACAGGGCCCTCTCCTACGAGCAGTACTTC.

The rearrangement links TRBV15 to TRBJ1-5; a weak D match, TRBD1 (5 bases). V was shortened by 3 bases and J by 7 bases, with 10 bases between the two germline ends. The CDR3 runs 13 residues. CDR1 and CDR2 (germline): LNHNV, YYDKDF (reference sequence). The CDR3 here is CATSSAWGQPQHF. The CDR3 DNA reads TGTGCCACCAGCAGTGCCTGGGGGCAGCCCCAGCATTTT.

V and J are TRBV19 and TRBJ1-1; D not certain. Trimming shortened V by 6 bases and J by 6 bases, and 20 bases separated the two germline ends. The CDR3 is 15 residues long. The germline gives CDR1 LNHDA, CDR2 SQIVND (reference sequence). This CDR3 reads CASSVGDWPGAEAFF. CDR3 DNA: TGTGCCAGTAGCGTCGGTGACTGGCCGGGTGCTGAAGCTTTCTTT.

The chain carries TRBV30 and TRBJ2-2; TRBD1 aligns across 8 bases. The CDR3 is 12 amino acids. V gave up 4 bases and J gave up 7 bases; unmatched junction bases: 2. Germline CDR1 and CDR2: GTSNPN and SVGIG (reference sequence). The CDR3 bases are TGTGCCTGGATGACAGGGGTCGGGGAGCTGTTTTTT. Amino acids: CAWMTGVGELFF.

The chain carries TRBV7-2 and TRBJ2-1; possibly TRBD2 for D (6 bases). This CDR3 region has 15 residues. Trimming pared 5 bases from V and 1 base from J, leaving 12 bases between. The V gene's germline CDR1 is SGHTA and CDR2 FQGNSA. DNA of the CDR3: TGTGCCAGCAGCCTAGTGGGGACTTCCTACAATGAGCAGTTCTTC. As protein: CASSLVGTSYNEQFF.

The chain recombines TRBV20-1 with TRBJ1-1, with D possibly being TRBD1 (5 bases). The CDR3 spans 15 residues. CDR1 DFQATT and CDR2 SNEGSKA come from the germline V gene (reference sequence). V gave up 5 bases and J gave up 1 base, with 17 bases separating them. CDR3 DNA sequence: TGCAGTGCTGCGGACTACCGAGGGGAGAACACTGAAGCTTTCTTT. Its translation: CSAADYRGENTEAFF.

V and J are TRBV27 and TRBJ2-3, with D hard to call. CDR1 is MNHEY and CDR2 is SMNVEV in the germline V gene (reference sequence). The germline V and J ends were trimmed by 4 bases and 5 bases, with 10 bases remaining between them. The CDR3 consists of 13 residues. The CDR3 DNA sequence: TGTGCCAGCAGTTCTTTACTGGGAGATACGCAGTATTTT. Its translation: CASSSLLGDTQYF.

This sequence joins TRBV10-2 and TRBJ2-7; a weak D match, TRBD2 (5 bases). The germline V gene has CDR1 WSHSY and CDR2 SAAADI. The V and J ends lost 3 bases and 0 bases respectively, with 15 bases between them. The CDR3 covers 16 residues. The CDR3: CASSDFARGNSYEQYF. The CDR3 coding sequence is TGCGCCAGCAGTGATTTCGCCCGGGGAAACTCCTACGAGCAGTACTTC.

V gene TRBV5-6 combines with J gene TRBJ2-7; D uncertain. Trimming took 0 bases from V and 4 from J, leaving 11 bases between them. CDR1 is SGHDT and CDR2 is YYEEEE in the germline V gene. This CDR3 is 14 amino acids long. The CDR3 here is CASSLELGKYEQYF. The DNA of the CDR3 is TGTGCCAGCAGCTTGGAGCTGGGGAAGTACGAGCAGTACTTC.

V gene TRBV14 combines with J gene TRBJ2-7, with D possibly matching TRBD1 (7 bases). V dropped 1 base and J dropped 3 bases, with 10 bases sitting between them. The length of the CDR3 is 14 residues. Germline-derived CDR1 and CDR2 are SGHDN and FVKESK. The CDR3 coding sequence is TGTGCCAGCAGCCAAGCAGGGGGGATCTACGAGCAGTACTTC. Protein sequence: CASSQAGGIYEQYF.

The chain carries TRBV15 and TRBJ1-4; unclear D gene. The CDR3 consists of 16 residues. V lost 3 bases, J lost 0 bases, and 11 bases lay in between. In germline, CDR1 is LNHNV, CDR2 YYDKDF (reference sequence). For the CDR3, the DNA is TGTGCCACCAGCAGCTCCCCCGGGGCAACTAATGAAAAACTGTTTTTT. It translates to CATSSSPGATNEKLFF. Together with reference TRBV15 and TRBJ1-4, the CDR3 gives the full variable domain: DAMVIQNPRYQVTQFGKPVTLSCSQTLNHNVMYWYQQKSSQAPKLLFHYYDKDFNNEADTPDNFQSRRPNTSFCFLDIRSPGLGDTAMYLCATSSSPGATNEKLFFGSGTQLSVL.

The rearrangement joins TRBV19 to TRBJ1-1; TRBD1 matches 9 bases. Germline trimming cut 3 bases from V and 4 bases from J; bases unmatched to any gene: 6. Looked up from germline, CDR1 is LNHDA and CDR2 is SQIVND (reference sequence). CDR3 length: 15 amino acids. Here the CDR3 reads CASSMTGGQITEAFF. The CDR3 DNA reads TGTGCCAGTAGTATGACAGGGGGTCAAATCACTGAAGCTTTCTTT. Full variable domain (outside the CDR3, taken from reference TRBV19 and TRBJ1-1): DGGITQSPKYLFRKEGQNVTLSCEQNLNHDAMYWYRQDPGQGLRLIYYSQIVNDFQKGDIAEGYSVSREKKESFPLTVTSAQKNPTAFYLCASSMTGGQITEAFFGQGTRLTVV.

The V gene is TRBV28, the J gene TRBJ2-7, with D possibly called TRBD1 or TRBD2 (5 bases each). The CDR3 is 12 amino acids. The V gene's germline CDR1 is MDHEN and CDR2 SYDVKM. V lost 6 bases and J lost 3, with 9 bases in between. CDR3 region: CASRGVGYEQYF. CDR3 DNA sequence: TGTGCCAGCAGGGGGGTTGGCTACGAGCAGTACTTC.